This T cell receptor (beta chain) was captured in a study of blood T cell repertoires in COVID-19. This CDR3 contains 11 residues. CDR1 and CDR2 (germline): MGHDK, SYGVNS. TCRdb's copy holds only in-frame clones and misses some; the assay was immunoSEQ multiplex PCR. The table includes some 130,000 clones, roughly 90% detected once. Worth noting for this clone: The junction and the germline gene differ at one end; a read error may be behind it.

The chain employs TRBV25-1 and TRBJ1-2; perhaps TRBD1 as D (5 bases). The sequence derives from a middle-aged man with active or convalescent COVID-19. Sequencing was carried out using peripheral blood. The CDR3 loop reads CASREGHVRNF. CDR3 nucleotide sequence: TGTGCCAGCAGAGAAGGACACGTCCGAAACTTC.